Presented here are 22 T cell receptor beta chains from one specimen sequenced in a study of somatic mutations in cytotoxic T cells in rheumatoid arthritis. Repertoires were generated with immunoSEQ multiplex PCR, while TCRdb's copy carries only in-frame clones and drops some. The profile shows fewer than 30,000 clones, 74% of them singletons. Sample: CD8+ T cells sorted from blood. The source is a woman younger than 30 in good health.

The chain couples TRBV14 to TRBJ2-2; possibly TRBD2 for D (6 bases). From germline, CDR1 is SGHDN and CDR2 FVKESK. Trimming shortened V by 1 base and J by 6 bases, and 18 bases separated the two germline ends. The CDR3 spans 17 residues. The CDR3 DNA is TGTGCCAGCAGCCAAGCCGGGACTTGGGACGGCTCCGGGGAGCTGTTTTTT. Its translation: CASSQAGTWDGSGELFF.

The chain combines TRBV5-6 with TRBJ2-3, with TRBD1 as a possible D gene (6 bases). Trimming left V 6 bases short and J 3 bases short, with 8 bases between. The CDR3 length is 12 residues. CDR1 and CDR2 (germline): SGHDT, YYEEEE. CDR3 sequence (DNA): TGTGCCAGCAATAGGGGGACAGATACGCAGTATTTT. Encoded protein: CASNRGTDTQYF.

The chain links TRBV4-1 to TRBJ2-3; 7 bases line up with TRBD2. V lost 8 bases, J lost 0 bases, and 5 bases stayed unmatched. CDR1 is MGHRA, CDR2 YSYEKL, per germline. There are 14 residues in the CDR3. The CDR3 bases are TGCGCCAGCTCGGGGGGTCCCAGCACAGATACGCAGTATTTT. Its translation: CASSGGPSTDTQYF.

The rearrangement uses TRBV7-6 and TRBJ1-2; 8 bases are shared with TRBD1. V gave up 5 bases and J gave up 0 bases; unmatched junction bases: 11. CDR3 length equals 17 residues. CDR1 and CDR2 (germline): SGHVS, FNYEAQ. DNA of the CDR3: TGTGCCAGCAGCCTTTCCCCAGGGGGCCGTCCTAACTATGGCTACACCTTC. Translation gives CASSLSPGGRPNYGYTF. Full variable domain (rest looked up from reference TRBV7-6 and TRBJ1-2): GAGVSQSPRYKVTKRGQDVALRCDPISGHVSLYWYRQALGQGPEFLTYFNYEAQQDKSGLPNDRFSAERPEGSISTLTIQRTEQRDSAMYRCASSLSPGGRPNYGYTFGSGTRLTVV.

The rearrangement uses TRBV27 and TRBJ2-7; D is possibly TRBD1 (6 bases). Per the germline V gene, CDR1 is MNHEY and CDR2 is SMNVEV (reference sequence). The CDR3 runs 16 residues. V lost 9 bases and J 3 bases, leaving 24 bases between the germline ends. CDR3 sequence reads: CASGPSGLTGNYEQYF. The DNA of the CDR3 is TGTGCCAGTGGCCCGTCGGGGTTGACAGGCAACTACGAGCAGTACTTC.

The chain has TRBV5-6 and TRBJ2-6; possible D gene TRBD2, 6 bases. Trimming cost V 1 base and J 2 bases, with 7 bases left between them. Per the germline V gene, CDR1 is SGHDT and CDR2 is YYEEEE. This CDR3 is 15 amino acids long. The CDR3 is CASSLSGAGANVLTF. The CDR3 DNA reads TGTGCCAGCAGCTTGTCGGGGGCTGGGGCCAACGTCCTGACTTTC.

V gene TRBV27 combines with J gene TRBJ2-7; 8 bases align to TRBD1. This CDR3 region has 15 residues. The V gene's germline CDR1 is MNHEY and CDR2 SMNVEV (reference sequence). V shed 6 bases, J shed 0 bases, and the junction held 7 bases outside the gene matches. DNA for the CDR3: TGTGCCAGCAGCTCCAGACAGGGGTCCTCCTACGAGCAGTACTTC. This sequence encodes CASSSRQGSSYEQYF.

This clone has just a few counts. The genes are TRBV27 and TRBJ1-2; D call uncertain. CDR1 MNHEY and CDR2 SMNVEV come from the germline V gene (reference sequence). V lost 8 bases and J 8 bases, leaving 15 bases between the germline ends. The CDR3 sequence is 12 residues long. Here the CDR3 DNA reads TGTGCCAGCTTGGACGTACGTGGGGGCTACACCTTC. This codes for CASLDVRGGYTF.

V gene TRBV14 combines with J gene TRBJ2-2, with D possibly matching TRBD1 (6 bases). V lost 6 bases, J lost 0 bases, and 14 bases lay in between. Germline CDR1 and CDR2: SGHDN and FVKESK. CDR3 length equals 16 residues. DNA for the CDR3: TGTGCCAGCAGTCCCTGGACAGCTTCGAACACCGGGGAGCTGTTTTTT. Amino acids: CASSPWTASNTGELFF.

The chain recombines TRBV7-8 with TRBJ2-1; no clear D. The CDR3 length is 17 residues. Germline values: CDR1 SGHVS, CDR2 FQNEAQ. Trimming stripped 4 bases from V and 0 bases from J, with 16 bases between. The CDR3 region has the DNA TGTGCCAGCAGCTCTATACGACTCTTAAGCTCCTACAATGAGCAGTTCTTC. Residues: CASSSIRLLSSYNEQFF.

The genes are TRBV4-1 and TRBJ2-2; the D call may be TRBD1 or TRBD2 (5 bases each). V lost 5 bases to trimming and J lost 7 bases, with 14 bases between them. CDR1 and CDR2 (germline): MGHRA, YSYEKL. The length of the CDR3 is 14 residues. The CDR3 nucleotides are TGCGCCAGCAGCTACGGGACGGAAAACGGGGAGCTGTTTTTT. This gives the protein CASSYGTENGELFF.

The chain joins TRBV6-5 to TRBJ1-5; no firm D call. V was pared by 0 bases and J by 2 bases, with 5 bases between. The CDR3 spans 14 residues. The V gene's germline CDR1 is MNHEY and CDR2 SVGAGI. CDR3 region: CASSYSNGNQPQHF. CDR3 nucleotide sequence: TGTGCCAGCAGTTACTCCAATGGCAATCAGCCCCAGCATTTT.

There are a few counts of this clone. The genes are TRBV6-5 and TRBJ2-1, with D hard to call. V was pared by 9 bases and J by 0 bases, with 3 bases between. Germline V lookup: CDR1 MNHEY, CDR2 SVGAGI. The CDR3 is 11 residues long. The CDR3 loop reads CASRSYNEQFF. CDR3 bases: TGTGCCAGTCGCTCCTACAATGAGCAGTTCTTC.

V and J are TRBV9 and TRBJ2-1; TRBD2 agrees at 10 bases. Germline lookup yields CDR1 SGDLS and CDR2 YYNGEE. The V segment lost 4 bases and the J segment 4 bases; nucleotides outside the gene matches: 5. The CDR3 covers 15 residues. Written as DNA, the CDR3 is TGTGCCAGCAGCACCAGCGGGGGGGAATACAATGAGCAGTTCTTC. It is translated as CASSTSGGEYNEQFF.

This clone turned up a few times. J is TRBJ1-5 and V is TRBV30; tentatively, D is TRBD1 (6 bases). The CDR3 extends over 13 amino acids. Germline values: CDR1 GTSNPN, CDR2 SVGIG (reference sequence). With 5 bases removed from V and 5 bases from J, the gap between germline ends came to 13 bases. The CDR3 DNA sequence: TGTGCCTGGGGTAAACAGGGTCATCAGCCCCAGCATTTT. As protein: CAWGKQGHQPQHF.

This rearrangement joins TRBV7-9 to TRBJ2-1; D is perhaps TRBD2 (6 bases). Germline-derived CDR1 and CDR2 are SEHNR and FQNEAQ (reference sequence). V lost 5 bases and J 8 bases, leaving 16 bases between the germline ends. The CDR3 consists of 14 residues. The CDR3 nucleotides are TGTGCCAGCAGCGCGGGACTTTTCCCCCATGAGCAGTTCTTC. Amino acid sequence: CASSAGLFPHEQFF.

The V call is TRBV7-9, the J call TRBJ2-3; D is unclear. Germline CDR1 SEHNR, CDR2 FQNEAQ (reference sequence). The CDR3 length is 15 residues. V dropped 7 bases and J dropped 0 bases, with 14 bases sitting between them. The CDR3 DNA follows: TGTGCCAGCATTGAGTCCATTCCTAGCACAGATACGCAGTATTTT. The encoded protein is CASIESIPSTDTQYF.

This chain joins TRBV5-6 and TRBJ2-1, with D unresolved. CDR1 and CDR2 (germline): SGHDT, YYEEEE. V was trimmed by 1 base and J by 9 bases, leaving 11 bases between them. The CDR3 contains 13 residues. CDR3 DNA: TGTGCCAGCAGCTTGTTGGGGAAGGGTGAGCAGTTCTTC. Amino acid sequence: CASSLLGKGEQFF.

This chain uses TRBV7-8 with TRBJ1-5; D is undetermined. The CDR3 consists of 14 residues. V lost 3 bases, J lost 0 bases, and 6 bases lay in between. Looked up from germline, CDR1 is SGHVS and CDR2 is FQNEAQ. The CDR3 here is CASSLAYSNQPQHF. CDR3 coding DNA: TGTGCCAGCAGCTTGGCGTATAGCAATCAGCCCCAGCATTTT.

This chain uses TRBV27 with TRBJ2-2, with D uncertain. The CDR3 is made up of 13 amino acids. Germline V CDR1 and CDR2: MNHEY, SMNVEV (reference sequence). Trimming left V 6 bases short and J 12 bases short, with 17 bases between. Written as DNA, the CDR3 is TGTGCCAGCAGGCCCTTAGACGGCCCTAAGCTGTTTTTT. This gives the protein CASRPLDGPKLFF.

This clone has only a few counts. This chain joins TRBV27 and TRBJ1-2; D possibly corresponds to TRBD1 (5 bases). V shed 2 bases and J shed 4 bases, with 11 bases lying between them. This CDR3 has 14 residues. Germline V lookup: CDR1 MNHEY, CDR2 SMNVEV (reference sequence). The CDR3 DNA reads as TGTGCCAGCAGTTTAACTCAGGGAGCCTATGGCTACACCTTC. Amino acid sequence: CASSLTQGAYGYTF.

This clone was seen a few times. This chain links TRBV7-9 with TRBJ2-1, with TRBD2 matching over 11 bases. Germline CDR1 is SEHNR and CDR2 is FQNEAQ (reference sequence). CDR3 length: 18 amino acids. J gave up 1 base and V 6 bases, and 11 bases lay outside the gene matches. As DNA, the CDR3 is TGTGCCAGCAGGGCGGGGGGACTAGCGGCCTCATCCTACAATGAGCAGTTCTTC. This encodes CASRAGGLAASSYNEQFF. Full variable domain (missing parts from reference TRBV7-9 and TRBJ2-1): DTGVSQNPRHKITKRGQNVTFRCDPISEHNRLYWYRQTLGQGPEFLTYFQNEAQLEKSRLLSDRFSAERPKGSFSTLEIQRTEQGDSAMYLCASRAGGLAASSYNEQFFGPGTRLTVL.